Following are 20 T cell receptor beta chains from one sample sequenced in a study of regulatory T cells in long-lasting Graves disease. Researchers made TCR beta libraries by using iRepertoire HTBI primers and running Arm-PCR on CDR3 regions. TCRdb recomputed calls from the multiplex PCR reads with MiXCR, one row per CDR3 protein. The data hold roughly 500,000 distinct CDR3 sequences, with 22% observed a single time. As for time point: persistent/refractory GD, antithyroid drugs over 5 years with positive TRAb. With RNA extracted from PBMCs as input, the TCR library was made. Sample: peripheral blood mononuclear cells (PBMCs), taken when the disease was refractory, from a patient treated with antithyroid drugs. The receptors here all came from a female donor with Graves disease.

This clonotype was seen a handful of times. This chain links TRBV6-5 with TRBJ2-7, with 8 positions matching TRBD1. CDR1 MNHEY and CDR2 SVGAGI come from the germline V gene. There are 14 residues in the CDR3. V lost 3 bases, J lost 6 bases, and 7 bases stayed unmatched. The CDR3 loop reads CASSYGQGSGEQYF. For the CDR3, the DNA is TGTGCCAGCAGTTATGGACAGGGCTCCGGCGAGCAGTACTTC.

Many counts were recorded for this clonotype. The V and J genes are TRBV5-1 and TRBJ1-1; D call uncertain. Deletions cut 8 bases from V and 6 bases from J, with 8 bases between. The CDR3 contains 10 residues. Germline V gene data show CDR1 as SGHRS and CDR2 as YFSETQ. This CDR3 reads CARGKAEAFF. Written as DNA, the CDR3 is TGCGCCAGGGGAAAGGCTGAAGCTTTCTTT.

The chain joins TRBV12-5 to TRBJ2-7; weak D call: TRBD1 (5 bases). Per the germline V gene, CDR1 is LGHNT and CDR2 is FRNRAP. With 5 bases removed from V and 4 bases from J, the gap between germline ends came to 15 bases. This CDR3 is 14 amino acids long. CDR3 loop: CASGKDIRPYEQYF. DNA for the CDR3: TGTGCTAGTGGTAAGGACATAAGGCCTTACGAGCAGTACTTC.

This clonotype has only a few counts. The chain uses TRBV6-5 and TRBJ2-4; D remains unclear. The V gene's germline CDR1 is MNHEY and CDR2 SVGAGI. V lost 2 bases, J lost 0 bases, and 5 bases lay in between. The CDR3 totals 14 residues. The CDR3 is CASSYGLAKNIQYF. DNA of the CDR3: TGTGCCAGCAGTTACGGTTTAGCCAAAAACATTCAGTACTTC.

This clonotype was seen ten or more times. The chain combines TRBV20-1 with TRBJ1-2; D is unresolved. Germline assignment: CDR1 DFQATT and CDR2 SNEGSKA (reference sequence). The CDR3 spans 12 residues. V dropped 2 bases and J dropped 8 bases, with 12 bases sitting between them. The CDR3 sequence: CSARRSAWGYTF. CDR3 DNA: TGCAGTGCTAGAAGGTCGGCTTGGGGCTACACCTTC.

Only a few counts were recorded for this clonotype. The chain is built from TRBV6-1 and TRBJ2-6; TRBD1 matches at 8 bases. The CDR3 loop spans 20 amino acids. With 5 bases clipped from V and 0 bases from J, the junction kept 15 bases outside the gene matches. Germline V gives CDR1 MNHNS, CDR2 SASEGT. Here the CDR3 DNA reads TGTGCCAGCAGTCCCCGGACAGGGCCCCATTTACCCTCTGGGGCCAACGTCCTGACTTTC. It is translated as CASSPRTGPHLPSGANVLTF.

This clonotype came up many times. The rearrangement links TRBV2 to TRBJ2-7, with D hard to call. CDR1 SNHLY and CDR2 FYNNEI come from the germline V gene. The CDR3 is 10 amino acids. Deletions cut 8 bases from V and 5 bases from J, with 7 bases between. CDR3 sequence (DNA): TGTGCCAGCGGGCTCCACGAGCAGTACTTC. This translates into CASGLHEQYF.

In its sample, this clonotype was seen many times. V is TRBV6-5 and J is TRBJ2-7; D might be TRBD1 (5 bases). V was trimmed by 2 bases and J by 6 bases, leaving 11 bases between them. CDR1 MNHEY and CDR2 SVGAGI come from the germline V gene. CDR3 length: 13 amino acids. The CDR3 nucleotides are TGTGCCAGCAGTTACCCAGGGTATGGCGAGCAGTACTTC. This encodes CASSYPGYGEQYF.

This chain uses TRBV7-6 with TRBJ1-5; D is undetermined. The CDR3 has 13 residues. Germline V lookup: CDR1 SGHVS, CDR2 FNYEAQ. Deletions cut 3 bases from V and 4 bases from J, with 7 bases between. As DNA, the CDR3 is TGTGCCAGCAGCTTCGGGGAAAATCAGCCCCAGCATTTT. It encodes CASSFGENQPQHF.

This clonotype was detected only a few times. The genes are TRBV9 and TRBJ2-4, with a possible D match to TRBD1 (7 bases). Germline values: CDR1 SGDLS, CDR2 YYNGEE. This CDR3 region has 16 residues. The ends were cut back, 0 bases at V and 1 base at J, with 11 bases in the middle. The DNA for the CDR3 is TGTGCCAGCAGCGTAGGGGCAGGGGGGGCCAAAAACATTCAGTACTTC. As protein: CASSVGAGGAKNIQYF. The entire variable domain, with the rest obtained from reference TRBV9 and TRBJ2-4, is as follows: DSGVTQTPKHLITATGQRVTLRCSPRSGDLSVYWYQQSLDQGLQFLIQYYNGEERAKGNILERFSAQQFPDLHSELNLSSLELGDSALYFCASSVGAGGAKNIQYFGAGTRLSVL.

V usage is TRBV6-2 or TRBV6-3 and J usage is TRBJ1-5; unclear D gene. This CDR3 contains 13 residues. Germline V gene data show CDR1 as MNHEY and CDR2 as SVGEGT. Trimming stripped 5 bases from V and 7 bases from J, with 12 bases between. CDR3 DNA sequence: TGTGCCAGCAGTGAAGCCCCTCCACAGCCCCAGCATTTT. Translating gives CASSEAPPQPQHF.

This clonotype has at least ten counts. The CDR3 bases are TGTGCCAGCAGCTATGACAGGGGGCGGACTGAAGCTTTCTTT. Translation: CASSYDRGRTEAFF. The chain joins TRBV7-2 to TRBJ1-1; 10 bases match TRBD1. The CDR3 consists of 14 residues. Losses at the gene ends were 4 bases for V and 5 bases for J; bases not matched to a gene: 4. CDR1 SGHTA and CDR2 FQGNSA come from the germline V gene.

This clonotype was found many times. This chain joins TRBV7-9 and TRBJ1-2, with D unclear. V was pared by 5 bases and J by 8 bases, with 15 bases between. There are 13 residues in the CDR3. CDR1 and CDR2 (germline): SEHNR, FQNEAQ (reference sequence). CDR3 residues: CASSPQRGEGYTF. In DNA, the CDR3 is TGTGCCAGCAGCCCCCAGAGAGGAGAGGGCTACACCTTC.

This clonotype was observed a handful of times. The rearrangement links TRBV18 to TRBJ1-1; D gene unclear. The length of the CDR3 is 12 residues. The germline CDR1 and CDR2 sequences are KGHSH and LQKENI. Trimming cost V 3 bases and J 7 bases, with 9 bases left between them. For the CDR3, the DNA is TGTGCCAGCTCACCGGACGGCAATGAAGCTTTCTTT. As protein: CASSPDGNEAFF.

The J gene is TRBJ2-7, the V gene TRBV12-3 or TRBV12-4, with D possibly matching TRBD2 (7 bases). This CDR3 is built from 15 residues. V lost 6 bases, J lost 5 bases, and 20 bases lay in between. CDR3 amino acids: CASRTEGGGPDEQYF. CDR3 DNA: TGTGCCAGCAGAACCGAAGGGGGAGGGCCCGACGAGCAGTACTTC.

This clonotype appeared many times. The V gene is TRBV28, the J gene TRBJ1-1; 7 bases agree with TRBD1. This CDR3 is 16 amino acids long. After removal of 7 bases from V and 0 bases from J, the junction contained 11 bases not matched to a gene. CDR1 MDHEN and CDR2 SYDVKM come from the germline V gene. CDR3: CASTAPRQGVNTEAFF. The CDR3 DNA reads TGTGCCAGCACCGCTCCGCGGCAGGGGGTGAACACTGAAGCTTTCTTT.

This clonotype was picked up a small number of times. V usage is TRBV20-1 and J usage is TRBJ2-1; 7 nucleotides line up with TRBD1. This CDR3 comprises 13 residues. V shed 3 bases, J shed 8 bases, and the junction held 7 bases outside the gene matches. Germline V gene lookup returns CDR1 DFQATT and CDR2 SNEGSKA (reference sequence). The CDR3 loop is CSASAGTDDEQFF. In DNA form, the CDR3 reads TGCAGTGCTAGCGCTGGGACAGATGATGAGCAGTTCTTC.

This clonotype occurred many times. The V call is TRBV12-3 or TRBV12-4, the J call TRBJ1-5, with unresolved D. V was trimmed by 4 bases and J by 0 bases, leaving 4 bases between them. CDR3 length: 13 amino acids. The CDR3 coding sequence is TGTGCCAGCAGTTCCCCTAGCAATCAGCCCCAGCATTTT. Amino acids: CASSSPSNQPQHF.

The rearrangement joins TRBV27 to TRBJ2-3, with a tentative D call TRBD2 (5 bases). The germline gives CDR1 MNHEY, CDR2 SMNVEV (reference sequence). Trimming took 5 bases from V and 6 from J, leaving 15 bases between them. CDR3 length equals 14 residues. The CDR3 region is CASSPRRYEDTQYF. The CDR3 DNA is TGTGCCAGCAGTCCCCGGAGGTACGAGGATACGCAGTATTTT.

This clonotype came up once. The V and J genes are TRBV10-3 and TRBJ1-5, with no clear D. The V end lost 0 bases, the J end lost 6 bases, and 12 bases lay between the germline ends. This CDR3 spans 15 amino acids. Germline V CDR1 and CDR2: ENHRY, SYGVKD. CDR3 residues: CAISESSSYIQPQHF. CDR3 DNA: TGTGCCATCAGTGAGTCCTCCTCTTATATTCAGCCCCAGCATTTT.